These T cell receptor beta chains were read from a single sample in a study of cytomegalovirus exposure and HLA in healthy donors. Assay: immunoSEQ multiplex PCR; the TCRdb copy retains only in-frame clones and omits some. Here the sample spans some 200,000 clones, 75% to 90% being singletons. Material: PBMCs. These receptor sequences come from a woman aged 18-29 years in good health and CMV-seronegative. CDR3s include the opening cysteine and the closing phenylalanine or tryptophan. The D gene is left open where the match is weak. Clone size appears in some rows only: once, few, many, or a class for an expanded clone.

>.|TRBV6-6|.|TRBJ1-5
CASSYSLTNSNQPQHF
TGTGCCAGCAGTTACTCACTCACGAATAGCAATCAGCCCCAGCATTTT
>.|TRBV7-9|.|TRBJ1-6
CASSGGLERNNSPLHF
TGTGCCAGCAGCGGCGGGCTAGAGAGAAATAATTCACCCCTCCACTTT
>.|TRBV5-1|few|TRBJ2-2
CASSPEYTGELFF
TGCGCCAGCAGCCCAGAATACACCGGGGAGCTGTTTTTT
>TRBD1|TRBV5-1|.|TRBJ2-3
CASSLNLGAGGDTQYF
TGCGCCAGCAGCTTGAATTTAGGGGCAGGGGGAGATACGCAGTATTTT
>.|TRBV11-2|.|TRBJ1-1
CASSYEGHPNTEAFF
TGTGCCAGCAGCTACGAGGGACACCCGAACACTGAAGCTTTCTTT
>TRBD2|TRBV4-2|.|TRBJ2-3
CASSQASGRGTDTQYF
TGTGCCAGCAGCCAAGCTAGCGGGCGTGGCACAGATACGCAGTATTTT
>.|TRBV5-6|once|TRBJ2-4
CASLEAGSKNIQYF
TGTGCCAGCCTTGAGGCCGGCTCTAAAAACATTCAGTACTTC
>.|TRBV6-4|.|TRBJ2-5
CARQPLPPYF
TGTGCCAGACAGCCCCTTCCCCCGTACTTC
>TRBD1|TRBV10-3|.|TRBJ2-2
CAISRTGGNTGELFF
TGTGCCATCAGCCGGACAGGGGGGAACACCGGGGAGCTGTTTTTT
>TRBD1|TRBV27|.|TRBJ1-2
CASSTGTGSNYGYTF
TGTGCCAGCAGTACCGGGACAGGGAGTAACTATGGCTACACCTTC
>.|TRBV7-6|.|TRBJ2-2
CASSPNGGTGFTGELFF
TGTGCCAGCAGCCCTAATGGCGGGACGGGATTCACCGGGGAGCTGTTTTTT
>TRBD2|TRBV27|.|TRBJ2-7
CASSWGGIREQYF
TGTGCCAGCAGTTGGGGAGGGATTAGGGAGCAGTACTTC
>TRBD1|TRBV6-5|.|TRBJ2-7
CASRPGQGALNEQYF
TGTGCCAGCAGACCGGGACAGGGGGCTTTGAACGAGCAGTACTTC
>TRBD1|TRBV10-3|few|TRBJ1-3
CAIKGAGGNTIYF
TGTGCCATCAAGGGGGCGGGAGGAAACACCATATATTTT
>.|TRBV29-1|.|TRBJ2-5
CSVGPDSQYF
TGCAGCGTTGGGCCCGACTCACAGTACTTC
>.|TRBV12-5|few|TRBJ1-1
CASGLAGGNTEAFF
TGTGCTAGTGGTTTGGCGGGGGGTAACACTGAAGCTTTCTTT
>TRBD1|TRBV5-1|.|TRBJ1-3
CASSSGTEGNTIYF
TGCGCCAGCAGTTCCGGGACAGAGGGAAACACCATATATTTT
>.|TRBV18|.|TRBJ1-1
CASSPNGQRTEAFF
TGTGCCAGCTCACCTAACGGTCAGAGGACTGAAGCTTTCTTT
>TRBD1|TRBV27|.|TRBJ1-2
CASGSRDRGLLGYGYTF
TGTGCCAGCGGGAGCCGGGACAGGGGGTTACTCGGCTATGGCTACACCTTC
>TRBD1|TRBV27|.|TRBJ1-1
CASRAGGWNTEAFF
TGTGCCAGCAGAGCAGGGGGTTGGAACACTGAAGCTTTCTTT
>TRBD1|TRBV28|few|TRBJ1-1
CASHRPRDSYTEAFF
TGTGCCAGCCACAGGCCCCGGGACAGTTACACTGAAGCTTTCTTT
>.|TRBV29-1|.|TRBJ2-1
CSVEAFYNEQFF
TGCAGCGTTGAAGCCTTCTACAATGAGCAGTTCTTC
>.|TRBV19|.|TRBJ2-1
CASSIRRNEQFF
TGTGCCAGTAGTATAAGGCGGAATGAGCAGTTCTTC
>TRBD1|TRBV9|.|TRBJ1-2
CASSESQGVVYGYTF
TGTGCCAGCAGCGAGTCACAGGGGGTAGTCTATGGCTACACCTTC
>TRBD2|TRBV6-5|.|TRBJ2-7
CASSYSSGINEQYF
TGTGCCAGCAGTTACTCTAGCGGGATTAATGAGCAGTACTTC